This T cell receptor beta chain comes out of a study of blood T cell repertoires in COVID-19. About the study: T cells, B-cell-depleted T cells, or PBMCs supplied cDNA or gDNA.

Those enrolled, adults aged roughly 18 to 90 years, came from about two dozen US areas. Grouping used clinical history reported by participants in a survey and questionnaire. The CDR3 is made up of 15 amino acids. Germline CDR1 is MDHEN and CDR2 is SYDVKM. V was clipped by 5 bases and J by 4 bases, with 12 bases between them. Source study methods: Estimates of nucleated cell counts were drawn from the amplification of reference gene primers. TCRdb keeps only in-frame clones here, not all; method: immunoSEQ multiplex PCR. That table is the source of V, J and clone size, and D and trimming were worked out from the DNA. The sample has approximately 250,000 clones, approximately 88% seen once; the top ten hold 1% to 1.5%.

The chain combines TRBV28 with TRBJ2-6, with D tentatively TRBD1 (6 bases). The sample comprised PBMCs or T cells enriched from blood (not recorded which). The TCR comes from a woman between 40 and 50 years old with acute COVID-19. The CDR3 bases are TGTGCCAGCAGTCCCCCGGACAGAGGGGCCAACGTCCTGACTTTC. As protein: CASSPPDRGANVLTF.